Sequencing of this T cell receptor (beta chain) was carried out in a study of identical twins. Study observations and caveats: Models, which agreed with sharing between unrelated individuals, nonetheless underestimated the out-of-frame TCR alpha sharing seen in monozygotic twins. It was possible that invariant MAIT and iNKT cells partly confounded the zero-insertion analyses.

A word on this clonotype: The antigen is unknown.

CDR3 length: 17 residues. Trimming at V came to 0 bases and at J to 6 bases, leaving 7 bases not matched to a gene. Germline V lookup: CDR1 LNHNV, CDR2 YYDKDF (reference sequence). It was template switching that added a universal primer site, and there were unique molecular identifiers on the cDNA. TCRdb analysed the 5' RACE reads with MiXCR anew, one entry per CDR3 protein. The profile shows approximately 670,000 distinct CDR3 sequences, around 6% of them singletons. The specimen sequenced was naive T cells sorted from blood. This sequence joins TRBV15 and TRBJ2-1; 11 positions match TRBD2. The sequence was obtained from a young man in good health. The CDR3, as DNA: TGTGCCACCAGCAGAGATGCATTGACTAGCGGGATCAATGAGCAGTTCTTC. Encoded protein: CATSRDALTSGINEQFF.